This is a list of T cell receptor beta chains from one sample in a study of Tregs in tolerant kidney transplant recipients. TCRdb's copy holds only in-frame clones and misses some; the assay was immunoSEQ multiplex PCR. The sample shows 55,000 to 75,000 clones, about 87% of them seen only once. The specimen was CD4+ T cells from blood (PBMCs), collected 6 months after the transplant. All receptors derive from a human patient who received a combined kidney and bone marrow transplant. Some T cells may trace back to the graft donor. Each CDR3 is given with its conserved first and last residue. The order of the fields is clone size, V gene, J gene, D gene, CDR3 protein. A D gene is named only where the DNA matches it firmly. Only part of the rows carry a size: once, few, many, or a class if the clone is expanded.

clone_size: once; v_call: TRBV5-1; j_call: TRBJ2-5; d_call: -; cdr3_aa: CASNIARGQETQYF
clone_size: -; v_call: TRBV4-1; j_call: TRBJ2-3; d_call: TRBD2; cdr3_aa: CASRRDESGGSDTQYF
clone_size: -; v_call: TRBV9; j_call: TRBJ2-2; d_call: TRBD2; cdr3_aa: CASSVRGGRVTGELFF
clone_size: once; v_call: TRBV7-9; j_call: TRBJ2-3; d_call: TRBD1; cdr3_aa: CASSAIKGASTDTQYF
clone_size: -; v_call: TRBV7-6; j_call: TRBJ2-2; d_call: -; cdr3_aa: CASSLGTANTGELFF
clone_size: -; v_call: TRBV6-1; j_call: TRBJ1-2; d_call: -; cdr3_aa: CASSVLNYGYTF
clone_size: -; v_call: TRBV15; j_call: TRBJ2-3; d_call: TRBD2; cdr3_aa: CATSRDKASGGPRTDTQYF
clone_size: -; v_call: TRBV11-3; j_call: TRBJ2-3; d_call: -; cdr3_aa: CASSLGSTTDTQYF
clone_size: -; v_call: TRBV28; j_call: TRBJ1-1; d_call: TRBD1; cdr3_aa: CASSVGGPGGAFF
clone_size: -; v_call: TRBV5-1; j_call: TRBJ1-2; d_call: TRBD1; cdr3_aa: CASSTGQVWTYGYTF
clone_size: -; v_call: TRBV7-8; j_call: TRBJ2-2; d_call: TRBD2; cdr3_aa: CASSPNALAGGVDTGELFF
clone_size: -; v_call: TRBV28; j_call: TRBJ2-1; d_call: -; cdr3_aa: CASSSSGIFEQFF
clone_size: -; v_call: TRBV7-2; j_call: TRBJ2-7; d_call: TRBD2; cdr3_aa: CASSQGTSGGYGQYF
clone_size: -; v_call: TRBV6-1; j_call: TRBJ2-7; d_call: TRBD2; cdr3_aa: CASSESGTSKVEQYF
clone_size: few; v_call: TRBV30; j_call: TRBJ2-5; d_call: TRBD1; cdr3_aa: CAWSSGQGAETQYF
clone_size: -; v_call: TRBV7-9; j_call: TRBJ2-4; d_call: -; cdr3_aa: CASSPQRPAGLAKNIQYF
clone_size: -; v_call: TRBV30; j_call: TRBJ2-1; d_call: TRBD2; cdr3_aa: CAWSVGQSGGTIQQFF
clone_size: -; v_call: TRBV19; j_call: TRBJ1-1; d_call: -; cdr3_aa: CASNIPGERKTEAFF
clone_size: -; v_call: TRBV7-6; j_call: TRBJ2-4; d_call: TRBD2; cdr3_aa: CASSSPTSGSNIQYF
clone_size: once; v_call: TRBV5-4; j_call: TRBJ1-2; d_call: -; cdr3_aa: CASSSQTGDNYGYTF